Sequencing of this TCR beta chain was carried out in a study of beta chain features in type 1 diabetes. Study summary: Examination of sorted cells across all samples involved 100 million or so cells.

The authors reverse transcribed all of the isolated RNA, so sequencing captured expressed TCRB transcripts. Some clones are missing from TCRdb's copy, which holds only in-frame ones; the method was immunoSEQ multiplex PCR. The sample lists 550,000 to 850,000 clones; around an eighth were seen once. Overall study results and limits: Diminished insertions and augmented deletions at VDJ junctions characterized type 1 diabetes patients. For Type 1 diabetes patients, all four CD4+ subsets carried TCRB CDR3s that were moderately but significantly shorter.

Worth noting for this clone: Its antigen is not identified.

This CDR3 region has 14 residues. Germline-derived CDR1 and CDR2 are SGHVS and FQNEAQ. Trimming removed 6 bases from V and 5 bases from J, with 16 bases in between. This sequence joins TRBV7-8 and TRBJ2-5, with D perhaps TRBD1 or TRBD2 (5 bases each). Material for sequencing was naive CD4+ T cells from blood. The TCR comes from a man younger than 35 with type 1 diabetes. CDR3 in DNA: TGTGCCAGCAGATTACCGGGGCTTTGGGAGACCCAGTACTTC. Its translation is CASRLPGLWETQYF.